This T cell receptor beta chain was captured by sequencing in a study of lymphopenia after photon versus proton radiotherapy. Study conclusions and caveats: Better survival with proton therapy was suggested as possible, not demonstrated. Post-nadir diversity loss with photons came from oligoclonal expansion, particularly CD8+ Temra cells. Photon-treated patients lost naive T cells and TCR diversity; proton-treated stayed stable.

CDR3 size: 15 residues. V lost 5 bases and J lost 1, with 14 bases in between. Looked up from germline, CDR1 is MDHEN and CDR2 is SYDVKM. On this clone itself: The antigen is unknown.

Sequencing was performed with immunoSEQ multiplex PCR; in TCRdb, only in-frame clones are kept and a portion is missing. The table lists under 35,000 clones, approximately 84% of them singletons. The sample consisted of peripheral blood, taken from a patient treated with proton-based radiotherapy. V gene TRBV28 combines with J gene TRBJ1-1; D perhaps matches TRBD1 (6 bases). The receptor comes from a woman aged 70-85 years with pancreatic cancer. CDR3 sequence reads: CASSIAGTQNTEAFF. Written as DNA, the CDR3 is TGTGCCAGCAGTATAGCCGGGACACAGAACACTGAAGCTTTCTTT. Variable domain in full (rest from reference TRBV28 and TRBJ1-1): DVKVTQSSRYLVKRTGEKVFLECVQDMDHENMFWYRQDPGLGLRLIYFSYDVKMKEKGDIPEGYSVSREKKERFSLILESASTNQTSMYLCASSIAGTQNTEAFFGQGTRLTVV.